This passage covers 20 T cell receptor beta chains from one sample sequenced in a study of PD-L1 blockade in urothelial cancer (dated 2017 in TCRdb). Library prep was done by the immunoSEQ multiplex PCR assay. TCRdb obtained this table from immuneACCESS and retained in-frame rearrangements with V and J assigned. These tables miss some clones; where compared with another copy, unresolved V genes account for less than half of the shortfall, and the remainder is unexplained. The sample yields some 22,000 clones; roughly 90% were counted once. Roughly a sixth of the sample is in the top ten clones. Material: PBMCs, obtained around atezolizumab (anti-PD-L1) treatment. The receptors originated from a woman aged 55-69 years with urothelial cancer.

In DNA, the CDR3 is TGCAGCGTTGTAGGGGTGTCTAGCGGGAGTTACGAGCAGTACTTC. Its translation: CSVVGVSSGSYEQYF. J is TRBJ2-7 and V is TRBV29-1; the match to TRBD2 covers 10 bases. Germline assignment: CDR1 SQVTM and CDR2 ANQGSEA. Trimming removed 4 bases from V and 4 bases from J; junction bases left unmatched: 10. This CDR3 has 15 amino acids.

This chain uses TRBV6-8 with TRBJ2-3; D is possibly TRBD1 (6 bases). V was clipped by 6 bases and J by 0 bases, with 7 bases between them. Germline assignment: CDR1 MNHGY and CDR2 SAAAGT. The CDR3 is made up of 13 amino acids. CDR3 amino acids: CASRQGSTDTQYF. Written as DNA, the CDR3 is TGTGCCAGCAGACAGGGTAGCACAGATACGCAGTATTTT.

The rearrangement uses TRBV11-1 and TRBJ1-2; a weak D match, TRBD1 (5 bases). Germline CDR1 and CDR2: SGHAT and FQDESV (reference sequence). Between the trimmed V and J ends, which lost 3 bases and 4 bases, there was a span of 9 bases. The CDR3 totals 13 residues. DNA for the CDR3: TGTGCCAGCAGCTTGCGACAGTTCTATGGCTACACCTTC. As protein: CASSLRQFYGYTF.

The rearrangement links TRBV7-2 to TRBJ2-1; 13 bases match TRBD2. The CDR3 has 14 residues. Germline CDR1 is SGHTA and CDR2 is FQGNSA. The V gene end was trimmed by 8 bases and the J gene end by 3 bases; junction bases not matched to a gene: 1. Written as DNA, the CDR3 is TGTGCCAGCGGACTAGCGGGAGTCTACAATGAGCAGTTCTTC. It specifies CASGLAGVYNEQFF.

Written as DNA, the CDR3 is TGTGCCACCGCGACAGGGGTTAACAATCAGCCCCAGCATTTT. It yields the protein CATATGVNNQPQHF. The rearrangement links TRBV7-9 to TRBJ1-5, with 8 bases lining up with TRBD1. This CDR3 has 14 amino acids. The junction had 8 bases not matched to a gene; V was cut back by 10 bases and J by 3 bases. The germline V gene encodes CDR1 SEHNR and CDR2 FQNEAQ (reference sequence).

This clone has only one observation. The chain recombines TRBV13 with TRBJ2-4, with TRBD2 matching 10 bases. The CDR3 extends over 20 amino acids. J was trimmed by 0 bases and V by 5 bases; bases with no gene match: 16. CDR1 is PRHDT, CDR2 FYEKMQ, per germline (reference sequence). In DNA form, the CDR3 reads TGTGCCAGCAGCCCGGCCTTTGGGCTAGCGGGGGCCATAGCCAAAAACATTCAGTACTTC. It yields the protein CASSPAFGLAGAIAKNIQYF.

V gene TRBV25-1 combines with J gene TRBJ2-3; 7 nucleotides agree with TRBD1. The CDR3 has 15 residues. V dropped 7 bases and J dropped 0; count of bases not matched to a gene: 7. The germline V gene encodes CDR1 MGHDK and CDR2 SYGVNS. CDR3 region: CASTKSGGSTDTQYF. The CDR3 nucleotides read TGTGCCAGCACTAAATCAGGGGGAAGCACAGATACGCAGTATTTT.

This chain joins TRBV9 and TRBJ2-5; D unresolved. Germline lookup yields CDR1 SGDLS and CDR2 YYNGEE. This CDR3 is built from 13 residues. The germline V and J ends were trimmed by 0 bases and 4 bases, with 7 bases remaining between them. In DNA, the CDR3 is TGTGCCAGCAGCGTAGACTACTCAGAGACCCAGTACTTC. This gives the protein CASSVDYSETQYF.

The chain links TRBV18 to TRBJ2-2; unclear D gene. Trimming removed 2 bases from V and 6 bases from J, with 13 bases in between. The CDR3 loop spans 15 amino acids. Germline V gene data show CDR1 as KGHSH and CDR2 as LQKENI. CDR3 loop: CASSPLNLEAGELFF. CDR3 nucleotide sequence: TGTGCCAGCTCACCATTGAACCTAGAGGCCGGGGAGCTGTTTTTT.

The gene calls are TRBV5-1 and TRBJ2-4, with D uncertain. Germline values: CDR1 SGHRS, CDR2 YFSETQ. CDR3 length: 16 residues. With 0 bases removed from V and 0 bases from J, the gap between germline ends came to 10 bases. CDR3 bases: TGCGCCAGCAGCTTGGCCGCGCCTTTAGCCAAAAACATTCAGTACTTC. This gives the protein CASSLAAPLAKNIQYF.

The J gene is TRBJ2-7, the V gene TRBV5-1; D is unclear. Trimming shortened V by 4 bases and J by 1 base, and 9 bases separated the two germline ends. CDR1 SGHRS and CDR2 YFSETQ come from the germline V gene. The CDR3 is 13 residues long. CDR3 in DNA: TGCGCCAGCAGCCGTCCAGATTCCTACGAGCAGTACTTC. As protein: CASSRPDSYEQYF.

With regard to this clone: This same CDR3 is encoded by further DNA sequences in the sample. The chain links TRBV7-6 to TRBJ2-7; 11 bases match TRBD2. The CDR3 consists of 16 residues. Germline CDR1 reads SGHVS; CDR2 reads FNYEAQ. J was trimmed by 6 bases and V by 4 bases; bases with no gene match: 11. CDR3 nucleotides: TGTGCCAGCAGCTGGGCTCTAGCGGGGGGCCTCCGCGAGCAGTACTTC. It is translated as CASSWALAGGLREQYF.

The chain has TRBV5-4 and TRBJ2-1, with TRBD2 matching 15 bases. This CDR3 spans 18 amino acids. Germline V gives CDR1 SGHNT, CDR2 YYREEE (reference sequence). V was pared by 5 bases and J by 9 bases, with 15 bases of the junction left unmatched. The CDR3 sequence is CASRPGTSGRLSKGEQFF. DNA of the CDR3: TGTGCCAGCAGACCCGGGACTAGCGGGAGGTTGTCTAAGGGTGAGCAGTTCTTC.

CDR3 residues: CASSPEPGLGSKQFF. CDR3 bases: TGCGCCAGCAGCCCGGAGCCGGGACTAGGTAGTAAGCAGTTCTTC. This chain uses TRBV4-1 with TRBJ2-1, with 8 bases aligning to TRBD2. With V trimmed by 4 bases and J by 11 bases, 13 bases remained unmatched. Germline CDR1 is MGHRA and CDR2 is YSYEKL. This CDR3 region has 15 residues.

This clone has just a few counts. The rearrangement links TRBV10-3 to TRBJ1-4; D may be TRBD1 (6 bases). The CDR3 totals 14 residues. V shed 5 bases and J shed 8 bases, with 15 bases lying between them. CDR1 is ENHRY and CDR2 is SYGVKD in the germline V gene. The CDR3 bases are TGTGCCATCAGTAGCCCGGGACAAGGGGAAAAACTGTTTTTT. Encoded protein: CAISSPGQGEKLFF.

The CDR3 reads CASTVVTGAYYEQYF. The CDR3 DNA sequence: TGTGCCAGCACAGTTGTGACGGGAGCCTACTACGAGCAGTACTTC. The chain carries TRBV6-1 and TRBJ2-7, with a weak D call TRBD2 (6 bases). The V and J ends lost 7 bases and 3 bases respectively, with 19 bases between them. The CDR3 is made up of 15 amino acids. Germline lookup yields CDR1 MNHNS and CDR2 SASEGT.

The chain combines TRBV11-1 with TRBJ2-4, with TRBD2 as a possible D gene (7 bases). The CDR3 loop spans 14 amino acids. V was pared by 5 bases and J by 8 bases, with 16 bases between. Germline lookup yields CDR1 SGHAT and CDR2 FQDESV (reference sequence). Here the CDR3 DNA reads TGTGCCAGCAGCGGGAGGGGGGGCGAGGACATTCAGTACTTC. This codes for CASSGRGGEDIQYF.

The chain has TRBV19 and TRBJ2-1; 11 positions agree with TRBD1. V lost 1 base to trimming and J lost 3 bases; unmatched junction nucleotides: 2. The V gene's germline CDR1 is LNHDA and CDR2 SQIVND (reference sequence). This CDR3 comprises 16 residues. CDR3 sequence: CASSIGTGGFYNEQFF. The CDR3 DNA reads TGTGCCAGTAGTATAGGGACAGGGGGCTTCTACAATGAGCAGTTCTTC. The full variable domain, rest sourced from reference TRBV19 and TRBJ2-1, is DGGITQSPKYLFRKEGQNVTLSCEQNLNHDAMYWYRQDPGQGLRLIYYSQIVNDFQKGDIAEGYSVSREKKESFPLTVTSAQKNPTAFYLCASSIGTGGFYNEQFFGPGTRLTVL.

The chain recombines TRBV10-3 with TRBJ1-1, with 7 bases that match TRBD1. The trim removed 4 bases at V and 7 bases at J, leaving 3 bases unmatched. CDR1 is ENHRY, CDR2 SYGVKD, per germline. The CDR3 sequence is 12 residues long. The CDR3 DNA sequence: TGTGCCATCAGTGGGGACAGTTTTGAAGCTTTCTTT. Its protein product is CAISGDSFEAFF.

The V gene is TRBV9, the J gene TRBJ1-1; D is undetermined. V was trimmed by 4 bases and J by 4 bases, leaving 11 bases between them. Germline V CDR1 and CDR2: SGDLS, YYNGEE. The CDR3 sequence is 13 residues long. CDR3 DNA sequence: TGTGCCAGCAGCTCCCGACGGAGCACTGAAGCTTTCTTT. It encodes CASSSRRSTEAFF.